This T cell receptor (beta chain) was observed in a study of blood T cell repertoires in COVID-19. For the study at large: Collection of acute and convalescent COVID-19 samples took place in the United States, Italy and Spain.

This clone was seen a handful of times. In terms of age and location, participants ranged from roughly 18 to 95 years and lived in 24 US areas. In assigning cohorts, the study relied on participant-reported clinical history. Exposed enrollees encountered a COVID-19 case at some point within 2 weeks before study entry. From germline, CDR1 is SGHNT and CDR2 YYREEE (reference sequence). Trimming removed 3 bases from V and 2 bases from J, with 11 bases in between. The CDR3 sequence is 14 residues long. Some clones are missing from TCRdb's copy, which holds only in-frame ones; the method was immunoSEQ multiplex PCR. Here the sample spans more than 300,000 clones, over 90% being singletons.

Sequenced: PBMCs or T cells enriched from blood (not recorded which). This chain joins TRBV5-4 and TRBJ1-2; the D gene is possibly TRBD1 (6 bases). This sequence originates from a woman aged 25 to 39 who had been exposed to COVID-19. Here the CDR3 DNA reads TGTGCCAGCAGCTCGGACACAGGGAACTATGGCTACACCTTC. As protein: CASSSDTGNYGYTF.